The rows below give T cell receptor beta chains drawn from one sample of a study of CD8 T cells in Susac syndrome. TCRdb passed the immunoSEQ multiplex PCR reads through MiXCR, listing each CDR3 protein once. The data hold about 120,000 distinct CDR3 sequences, with roughly 90% observed a single time. The specimen was CD8+ T cells from PBMCs. Receptors originate from a human donor in good health. Both conserved end residues are trimmed from each CDR3. Some rows have no size entry. The others give once, few or many, or a class for an expanded clone.

v_call clone_size cdr3_aa
TRBV5-8 . ASSLASRVAQDTQY
TRBV29-1 . SVPPGAVKNTEAF
TRBV14 . ASSQDWTGYTDTQY
TRBV5-1 . ASSLVGTDYEQY
TRBV3-1 few ASSRDSSYNEQF
TRBV11-2 . ASSSTLNTGELF
TRBV12-3/TRBV12-4 . ASSFQSQAYGYT
TRBV5-4 once ASSGKSGGQRTGYT
TRBV5-1 . ASRDRVQTYNEQF
TRBV5-1 . ASSLDQGVDTQY
TRBV29-1 . SVGAGVVETQY
TRBV12-3/TRBV12-4 . ASSPQSREPGNTIY
TRBV5-1 . ASSPLPQPLNTEAF
TRBV19 . ASSMGLTRPHEQF
TRBV3-1 . ASSPVAPNNEQF
TRBV2 . ASKEGDEQF
TRBV10-3 . AISKDTEETQY
TRBV7-3 . ASSAQQGWDEQF